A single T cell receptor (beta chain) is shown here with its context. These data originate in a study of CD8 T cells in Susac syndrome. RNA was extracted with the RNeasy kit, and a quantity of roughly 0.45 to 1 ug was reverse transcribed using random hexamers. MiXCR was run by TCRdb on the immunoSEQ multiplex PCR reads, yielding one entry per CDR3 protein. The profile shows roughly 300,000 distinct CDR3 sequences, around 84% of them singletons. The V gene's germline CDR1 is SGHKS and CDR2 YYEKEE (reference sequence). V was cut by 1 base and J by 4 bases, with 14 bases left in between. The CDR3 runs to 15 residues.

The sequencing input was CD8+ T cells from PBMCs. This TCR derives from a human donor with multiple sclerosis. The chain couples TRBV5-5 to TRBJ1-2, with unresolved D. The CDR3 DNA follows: TGTGCCAGCAGCTTGTCGTCAGGAGGGCTCTATGGCTACACCTTC. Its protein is CASSLSSGGLYGYTF. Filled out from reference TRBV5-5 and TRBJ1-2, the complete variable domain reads DAGVTQSPTHLIKTRGQQVTLRCSPISGHKSVSWYQQVLGQGPQFIFQYYEKEERGRGNFPDRFSARQFPNYSSELNVNALLLGDSALYLCASSLSSGGLYGYTFGSGTRLTVV.